This T cell receptor beta chain was identified in a study of shared clonotypes between healthy human individuals (dated by TCRdb to the early 2020s). Turning to the overall study: The cohort comprised a couple of women and a few men aged 18 to 49 years. For each donor, three plates each were used for CD4 naive and CD4 memory, two plates were used for CD8 naive, and one plate was used for CD8 memory. Blood TCR repertoires of roughly 5 healthy adults were deeply sequenced to estimate repertoire size and the extent of clonotype sharing between individuals. Different laboratories and diverse techniques were used to prepare libraries and sequence TCR repertoires, to increase sequencing depth and limit assay-specific biases. Between about 0.8 and 8.9 billion PBMCs per donor were obtained by leukapheresis.

Using the deep immunoSEQ assay, TCR CDR3 regions were amplified from genomic DNA by multiplex PCR. Genomic DNA extracted from each cell subset was distributed evenly over all wells of several immunoSEQ 96-well plates, and each plate served as one replicate. Each replicate PCR for sorted subsets received 150 to 250 ng genomic DNA, equal to tens of thousands of T cell genomes. Purified libraries were quantified with a Qubit 3.0 fluorometer, sized on a Bioanalyzer 2100, and re-quantified with the KAPA Library Quantification kit. A separate single-read 150-cycle Illumina NextSeq 550 flow cell was used to sequence each immunoSEQ 96-well plate. Under the source paper's analysis protocol: Because the immunoSEQ output held only junctional sequences and lacked quality scores, the filtering could not match the filtering applied to full-length reads. Sequences were annotated with PyIR, a Python wrapper for IgBLAST v1.9, and V/J genes and CDR3 were assigned using IMGT germline references. Any read was removed if the V/J assignment was weak (E-value above 1e-6), the CDR3 was missing, or the read contained stop codons, out-of-frame junctions, or ambiguous translated residues. V3J clonotypes were defined as sequences sharing an identical inferred V gene, J gene, and CDR3 amino acid sequence. The percentage overlap between two repertoires was calculated by dividing the number of shared unique clonotypes by the size of the smaller repertoire. Three approaches were used to assess repertoire richness: RTK rarefaction, the Chao1 estimator, and Recon v2.1 estimates of unobserved clonotypes. Generation probabilities were computed with OLGA for all TCRbeta clonotypes obtained by the gDNA method from several donors. TCRdb carries this immuneACCESS record with in-frame sequences only. Its versions omit some clonotypes, under half of them owing to an unresolved V gene in the studies checked, with the rest unexplained. The V and J calls and clone size come from that table; D and trimming were worked out from the DNA. The sample table shows around 1.9 million clones, and just under 95% are seen once. In total, the top ten clones hold less than 2% of the sample.

Here is what the overall study found, with its caveats: Based on pairwise subsampling, the degree of clonotype sharing among donors was expected to be affected by sequencing depth. Across four donors, approximately 5% of naive CD4, approximately 3.5% of naive CD8, about 2.3% of memory CD4, and approximately 0.4% of memory CD8 clonotypes were shared. Even with the large sequencing depth, rarefaction of the sorted-subset datasets indicated that sequencing was incomplete. Sampling was limited to blood, and TCR repertoires in tissue likely differ from TCR repertoires in blood. Because the study included only a small number of donors, the genetic and exposure-history diversity represented was limited. Compared with non-shared clonotypes, clonotypes shared by all four sorted-subset donors had higher generation probabilities. Estimated clonotype richness was generally larger for naive than for memory subsets.

The CDR3 goes from the cysteine to the phenylalanine over 15 residues. This entry keeps only the CDR3 DNA: 45 bases, framed from base 1. Via the germline V gene (reference sequence), CDR1 is SEHNR and CDR2 FQNEAQ. V is cut back by 5 bases and J by 2 bases, with 5 bases in the junction unmatched. For the CD8 naive samples, CD45RO-negative cells were positively selected for CCR7, yielding a CD45RA+CCR7+ population from which TemRA cells were excluded. The donors were healthy, HIV-negative adults who had no recently reported acute infections or vaccinations. Only Caucasian adults living in Nashville, Tennessee, USA were represented among the donors. Blood was collected by leukapheresis, and PBMCs were isolated by Ficoll-Histopaque density gradient centrifugation and then cryopreserved in liquid nitrogen vapor phase. Analytical flow cytometry was used to check the purity and quantity of each magnetically sorted T cell population. Each sorted fraction had its genomic DNA isolated and then quantified by UV absorbance on a Nanodrop 2000c.

Comments on this clone: It lacks a known antigen. The input lacks base qualities; no much larger clone sits a single base away.

The source material was naive CD8+ T cells from PBMCs. In light of the paper, this sample's cell subset or site label describes: CD45RA+CCR7+. Rearrangement joined TRBV7-9 to TRBJ2-7; TRBD2 fits 11 bases in the junction. The receptor's source is a man in his late teens or twenties in good health. Some clones in this sample may be carry-over from other donors' samples. The DNA sequence is given as TGTGCCAGCAGCCCATATAGCGGGAGGGCCTACGAGCAGTACTTC. Its translation reads: CASSPYSGRAYEQYF.